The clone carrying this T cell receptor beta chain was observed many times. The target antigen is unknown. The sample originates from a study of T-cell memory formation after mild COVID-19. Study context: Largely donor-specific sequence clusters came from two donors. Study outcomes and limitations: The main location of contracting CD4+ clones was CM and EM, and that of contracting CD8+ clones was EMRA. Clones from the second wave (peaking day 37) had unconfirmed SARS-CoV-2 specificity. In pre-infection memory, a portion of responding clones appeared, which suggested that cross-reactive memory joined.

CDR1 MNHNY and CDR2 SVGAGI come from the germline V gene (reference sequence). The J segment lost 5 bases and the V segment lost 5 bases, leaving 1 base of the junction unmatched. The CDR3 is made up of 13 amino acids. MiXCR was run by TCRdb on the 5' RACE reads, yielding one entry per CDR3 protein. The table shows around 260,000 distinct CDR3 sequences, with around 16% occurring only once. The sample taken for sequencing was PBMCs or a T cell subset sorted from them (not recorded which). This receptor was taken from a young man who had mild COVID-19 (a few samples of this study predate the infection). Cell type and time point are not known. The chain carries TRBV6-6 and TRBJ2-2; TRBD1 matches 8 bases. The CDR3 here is CASSGQGTGELFF. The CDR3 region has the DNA TGTGCCAGCAGTGGACAGGGAACCGGGGAGCTGTTTTTT.